The 5 T cell receptor beta chains in this list originate from one sample, sequenced in a study of graft-versus-host responses after intestinal transplantation. Clones were sequenced by immunoSEQ multiplex PCR, and TCRdb holds only the in-frame ones, with some missing. The table shows around 26,000 clones, with 82% occurring only once. The antigens for these receptors are not known. The source material was unstimulated CD8+ T cells sorted from spleen or lymph node cells, sampled before transplant. These receptors originate from a human donor who was the organ donor for an intestinal transplant.

CDR3 DNA sequence: TGTGCCAGTAGTAAGTGGGAAGGCAATCAGCCCCAGCATTTT. The encoded protein is CASSKWEGNQPQHF. The chain combines TRBV19 with TRBJ1-5, with unresolved D. CDR3 size: 14 residues. With 4 bases removed from V and 2 bases from J, the gap between germline ends came to 9 bases. CDR1 LNHDA and CDR2 SQIVND come from the germline V gene (reference sequence). Supplemented by reference TRBV19 and TRBJ1-5, the full variable domain reads DGGITQSPKYLFRKEGQNVTLSCEQNLNHDAMYWYRQDPGQGLRLIYYSQIVNDFQKGDIAEGYSVSREKKESFPLTVTSAQKNPTAFYLCASSKWEGNQPQHFGDGTRLSIL.

In its sample, this clone was seen once. The CDR3 sequence is CASSSTSGRGSDTQYF. CDR3 in DNA: TGTGCCAGCAGCTCAACTAGCGGGAGGGGGTCAGATACGCAGTATTTT. The genes are TRBV4-2 and TRBJ2-3; 13 bases line up with TRBD2. The junction had 6 bases not matched to a gene; V was cut back by 5 bases and J by 4 bases. CDR3 size: 16 residues. Looked up from germline, CDR1 is LGHNA and CDR2 is YNFKEQ.

This chain links TRBV5-1 with TRBJ1-6, with 9 bases identical to TRBD1. CDR3 length equals 16 residues. Trimming removed 5 bases from V and 11 bases from J; junction bases left unmatched: 14. The germline V gene has CDR1 SGHRS and CDR2 YFSETQ. The CDR3 sequence is CASSPGTGKTVTPLHF. The CDR3 DNA follows: TGCGCCAGCAGTCCAGGGACAGGGAAGACAGTGACACCCCTCCACTTT.

This clone was detected only a few times. The CDR3 region is CASSLGVDYLAKNIQYF. The CDR3 region has the DNA TGTGCCAGCAGCTTGGGGGTTGACTACCTAGCCAAAAACATTCAGTACTTC. This sequence joins TRBV5-6 and TRBJ2-4; perhaps TRBD2 as D (5 bases). V was clipped by 0 bases and J by 0 bases, with 13 bases between them. This CDR3 is built from 17 residues. From germline, CDR1 is SGHDT and CDR2 YYEEEE.

The gene calls are TRBV4-1 and TRBJ2-5, with TRBD2 as a possible D gene (6 bases). In germline, CDR1 is MGHRA, CDR2 YSYEKL. Trimming left V 4 bases short and J 2 bases short, with 14 bases between. The CDR3 length is 15 residues. CDR3 bases: TGCGCCAGCAGCCTCCGATCGGCGGGGCAAGAGACCCAGTACTTC. Its protein is CASSLRSAGQETQYF.